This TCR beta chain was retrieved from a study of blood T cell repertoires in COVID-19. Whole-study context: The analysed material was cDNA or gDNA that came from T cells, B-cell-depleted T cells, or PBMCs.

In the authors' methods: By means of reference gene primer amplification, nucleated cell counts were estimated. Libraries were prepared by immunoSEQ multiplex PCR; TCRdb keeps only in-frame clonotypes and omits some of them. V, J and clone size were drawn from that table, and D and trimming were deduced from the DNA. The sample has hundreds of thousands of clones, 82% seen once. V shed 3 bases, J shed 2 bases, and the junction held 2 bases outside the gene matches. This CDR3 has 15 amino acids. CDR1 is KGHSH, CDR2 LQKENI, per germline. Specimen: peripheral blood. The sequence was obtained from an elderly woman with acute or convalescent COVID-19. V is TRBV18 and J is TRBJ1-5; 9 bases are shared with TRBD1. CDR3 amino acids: CASSPGQGRNQPQHF. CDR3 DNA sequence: TGTGCCAGCTCACCGGGACAGGGTCGCAATCAGCCCCAGCATTTT.